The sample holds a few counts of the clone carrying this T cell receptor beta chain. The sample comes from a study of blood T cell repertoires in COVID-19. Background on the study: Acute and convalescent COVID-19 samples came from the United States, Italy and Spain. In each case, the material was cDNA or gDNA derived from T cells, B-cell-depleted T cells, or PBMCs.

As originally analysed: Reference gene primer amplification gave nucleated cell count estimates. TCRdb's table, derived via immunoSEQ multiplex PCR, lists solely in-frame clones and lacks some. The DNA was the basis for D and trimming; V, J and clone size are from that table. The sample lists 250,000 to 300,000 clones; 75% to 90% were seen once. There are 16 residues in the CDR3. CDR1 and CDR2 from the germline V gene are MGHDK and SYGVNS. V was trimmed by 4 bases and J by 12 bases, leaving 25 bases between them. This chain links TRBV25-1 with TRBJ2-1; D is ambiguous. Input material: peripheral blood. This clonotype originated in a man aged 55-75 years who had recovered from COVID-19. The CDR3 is CASSVPGPPSPGPQFF. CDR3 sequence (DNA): TGTGCCAGCAGTGTCCCCGGTCCACCTTCCCCAGGTCCGCAGTTCTTC. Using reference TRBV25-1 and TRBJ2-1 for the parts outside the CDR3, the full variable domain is EADIYQTPRYLVIGTGKKITLECSQTMGHDKMYWYQQDPGMELHLIHYSYGVNSTEKGDLSSESTVSRIRTEHFPLTLESARPSHTSQYLCASSVPGPPSPGPQFFGPGTRLTVL.